This TCR beta chain appears in the sequencing data of a study of blood T cell repertoires in COVID-19. Trimming took 5 bases from V and 5 from J; bases not matched to a gene: 8. CDR3 length: 15 residues. Germline V gives CDR1 SGHTA, CDR2 FQGNSA. Assay: immunoSEQ multiplex PCR; the TCRdb copy retains only in-frame clones and omits some. The sample lists 100,000 to 110,000 clones, over 65% occurring once. The chain has TRBV7-2 and TRBJ2-5; 10 bases map to TRBD2. Sequenced sample: peripheral blood. The receptor comes from a human donor in a cohort sampled during active COVID-19. The CDR3 region is CASSPSSGGWETQYF. CDR3 sequence (DNA): TGTGCCAGCAGCCCTTCTAGCGGGGGATGGGAGACCCAGTACTTC.